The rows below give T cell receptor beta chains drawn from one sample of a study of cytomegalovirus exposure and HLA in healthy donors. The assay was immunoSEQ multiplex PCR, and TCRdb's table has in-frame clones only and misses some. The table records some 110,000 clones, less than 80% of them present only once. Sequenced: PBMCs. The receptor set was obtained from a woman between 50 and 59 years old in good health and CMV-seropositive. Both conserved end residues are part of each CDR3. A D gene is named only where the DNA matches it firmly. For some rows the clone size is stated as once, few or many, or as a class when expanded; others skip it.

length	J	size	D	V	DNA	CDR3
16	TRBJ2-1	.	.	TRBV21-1	TGTGCCAGCAGCAAAGGCAAAGGGGATAGACGGAATGAGCAGTTCTTC	CASSKGKGDRRNEQFF
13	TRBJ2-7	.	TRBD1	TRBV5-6	TGTGCCAGCAGCTTGGGGACAGGGGACGAGCAGTACTTC	CASSLGTGDEQYF
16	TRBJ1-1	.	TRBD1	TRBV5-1	TGCGCCAGCAGCTGGGGACAGGGATTCGGGAACACTGAAGCTTTCTTT	CASSWGQGFGNTEAFF
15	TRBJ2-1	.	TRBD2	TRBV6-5	TGTGCCAGCAGTTACTCCGCGGGAGCCTACAATGAGCAGTTCTTC	CASSYSAGAYNEQFF
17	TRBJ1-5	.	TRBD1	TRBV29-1	TGCAGCGTTGAATTCTCTCTCAGGGGGAACCCCAATCAGCCCCAGCATTTT	CSVEFSLRGNPNQPQHF
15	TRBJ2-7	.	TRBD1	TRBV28	TGTGCCAGCAGTTCACATAACAGGGGAGTCTACGAGCAGTACTTC	CASSSHNRGVYEQYF
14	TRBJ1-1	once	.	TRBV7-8	TGTGCCAGCAGCCAGGGACACCTGAACACTGAAGCTTTCTTT	CASSQGHLNTEAFF
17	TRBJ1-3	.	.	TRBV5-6	TGTGCCAGCAGTTTGGGGGGAGGAAAGTTCTCTGGAAACACCATATATTTT	CASSLGGGKFSGNTIYF
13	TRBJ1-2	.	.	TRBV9	TGTGCCAGCAGCGTAGTATCAGGATATGGCTACACCTTC	CASSVVSGYGYTF
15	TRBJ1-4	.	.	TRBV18	TGTGCCAGCTCCCCAGACAGCTTCGTGGATGAAAAACTGTTTTTT	CASSPDSFVDEKLFF
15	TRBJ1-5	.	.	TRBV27	TGTGCCAGCAGCCCCCCGGGGTTCGGCAATCAGCCCCAGCATTTT	CASSPPGFGNQPQHF
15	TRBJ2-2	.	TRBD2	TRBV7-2	TGTGCCAGCAGCTTGCTAGCGGGGGGGTCAGGGGAGCTGTTTTTT	CASSLLAGGSGELFF
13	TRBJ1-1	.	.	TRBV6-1	TGTGCCAGCAGAAACCAGGTGAACACTGAAGCTTTCTTT	CASRNQVNTEAFF
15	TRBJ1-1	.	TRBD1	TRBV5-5	TGTGCCAGCAGCTGGGACAGGGGAATGAACACTGAAGCTTTCTTT	CASSWDRGMNTEAFF
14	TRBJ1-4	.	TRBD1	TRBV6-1	TGTGCCAGCAGTCAAGACAGGGGGCGTGAAAAACTGTTTTTT	CASSQDRGREKLFF
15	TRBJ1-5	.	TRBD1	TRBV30	TGTGCCTGGAGCTTGGGACAGGGAGGCAATCAGCCCCAGCATTTT	CAWSLGQGGNQPQHF
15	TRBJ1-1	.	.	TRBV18	TGTGCCAGCTCACCACCCCCGGGGGGGGACACTGAAGCTTTCTTT	CASSPPPGGDTEAFF
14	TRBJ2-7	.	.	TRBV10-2	TGCGCCAGCAGGCTTGACAGGCATAATTACGAGCAGTACTTC	CASRLDRHNYEQYF
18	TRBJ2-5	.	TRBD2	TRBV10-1	TGCGCCAGCAGTGAGTCGAGAATGGGTCCTAGCGGCCAAGAGACCCAGTACTTC	CASSESRMGPSGQETQYF
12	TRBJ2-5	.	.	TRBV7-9	TGTTCCAGCAGCTCAGTTGGTGGGACCCAGTACTTC	CSSSSVGGTQYF
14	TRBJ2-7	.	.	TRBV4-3	TGCGCCAGCAGCCAGAATCTGGGGGGCTACGAGCAGTACTTC	CASSQNLGGYEQYF
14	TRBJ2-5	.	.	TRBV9	TGTGCCAGCAGCTCGAGACAGGTCCAAGAGACCCAGTACTTC	CASSSRQVQETQYF
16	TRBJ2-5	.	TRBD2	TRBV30	TGTGCCTGGACCCTCAAACTAGCGGGCCTGAGGGAGACCCAGTACTTC	CAWTLKLAGLRETQYF
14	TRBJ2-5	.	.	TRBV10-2	TGCGCCAGCAGCGAGGAGGGCGCCCAAGAGACCCAGTACTTC	CASSEEGAQETQYF
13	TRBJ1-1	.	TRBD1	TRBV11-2	TGTGCCAGCAGACCTACAGGGGAGACTGAAGCTTTCTTT	CASRPTGETEAFF
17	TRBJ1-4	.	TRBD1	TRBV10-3	TGTGCCATCAGTTCAACCGGGACAGGGGAAACTAATGAAAAACTGTTTTTT	CAISSTGTGETNEKLFF
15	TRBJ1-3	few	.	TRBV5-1	TGCGCCAGCAGTCCCGATCGGGGACAAGGAAACACCATATATTTT	CASSPDRGQGNTIYF
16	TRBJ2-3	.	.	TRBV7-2	TGTGCCAGCAGCAAAACAACAGGAGGGCGCACAGATACGCAGTATTTT	CASSKTTGGRTDTQYF
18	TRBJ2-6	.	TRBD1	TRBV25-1	TGTGCCAGCAGTGAAGCTGGACAGGGTGGCTCTGGGGCCAACGTCCTGACTTTC	CASSEAGQGGSGANVLTF
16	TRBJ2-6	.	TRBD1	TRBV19	TGTGCCAGCGCAGGACAGGGGAGGACTGGGGCCAACGTCCTGACTTTC	CASAGQGRTGANVLTF
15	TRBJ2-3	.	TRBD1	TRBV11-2	TGTGCCAGCAGCTCACAGGGGTCGGGCACAGATACGCAGTATTTT	CASSSQGSGTDTQYF
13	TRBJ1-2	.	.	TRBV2	TGTGCCAGCAGCCAAACCGGGGGGGATGGCTACACCTTC	CASSQTGGDGYTF
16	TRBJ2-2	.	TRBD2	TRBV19	TGTGCCAGTAGTATCTTGACTAGCAAACACACCGGGGAGCTGTTTTTT	CASSILTSKHTGELFF
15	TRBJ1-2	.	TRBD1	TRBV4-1	TGCGCCAGCAGCCAAGTTGAACAGGGGAGCTATGGCTACACCTTC	CASSQVEQGSYGYTF
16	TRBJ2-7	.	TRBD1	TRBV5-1	TGCGCCAGCAGCCGAAAAGGGACAGGACCTTCCTACGAGCAGTACTTC	CASSRKGTGPSYEQYF
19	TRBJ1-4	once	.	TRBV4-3	TGCGCCAGCAGCCAAGGACTAGCATTCGGGGCATCTACTAATGAAAAACTGTTTTTT	CASSQGLAFGASTNEKLFF
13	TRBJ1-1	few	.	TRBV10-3	TGTGCCGTCTTACAGAGTCTGAACACTGAAGCTTTCTTT	CAVLQSLNTEAFF
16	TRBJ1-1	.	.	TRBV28	TGTGCCAGCAGTGGCCTGGGCCCTATCGTTAACACTGAAGCTTTCTTT	CASSGLGPIVNTEAFF
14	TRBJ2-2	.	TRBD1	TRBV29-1	TGCAGCGTGGGGACAGGGGGTGTCTCCGGGGAGCTGTTTTTT	CSVGTGGVSGELFF
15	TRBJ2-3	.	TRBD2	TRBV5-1	TGCGCCAGCAGCTCCTTAGCGGGAGAATCAGATACGCAGTATTTT	CASSSLAGESDTQYF
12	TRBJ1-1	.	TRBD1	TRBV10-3	TGTGCCACCAGACAGGGTGGCACTGAAGCTTTCTTT	CATRQGGTEAFF
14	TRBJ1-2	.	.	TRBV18	TGTGCCAGCTCACCTTCCTTGGAGGCCTATGGCTACACCTTC	CASSPSLEAYGYTF
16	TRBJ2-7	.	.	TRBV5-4	TGTGCCAGCAGCCCACCTAACACGGGTAACTCCTACGAGCAGTACTTC	CASSPPNTGNSYEQYF
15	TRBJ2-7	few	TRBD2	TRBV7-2	TGTGCCAGCAGCGTTACTAGCGGGGACAACTACGAGCAGTACTTC	CASSVTSGDNYEQYF
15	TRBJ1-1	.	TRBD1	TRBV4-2	TGTGCCAGCAGCCAGGGACAGGGCGGGAACACTGAAGCTTTCTTT	CASSQGQGGNTEAFF
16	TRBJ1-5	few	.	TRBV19	TGTGCCAGTAATCGACAGGCCCCTGGGGGCAATCAGCCCCAGCATTTT	CASNRQAPGGNQPQHF
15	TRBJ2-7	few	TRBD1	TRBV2	TGTGCCAGCAGTGCACCGGGACAGGGTAAATACGAGCAGTACTTC	CASSAPGQGKYEQYF